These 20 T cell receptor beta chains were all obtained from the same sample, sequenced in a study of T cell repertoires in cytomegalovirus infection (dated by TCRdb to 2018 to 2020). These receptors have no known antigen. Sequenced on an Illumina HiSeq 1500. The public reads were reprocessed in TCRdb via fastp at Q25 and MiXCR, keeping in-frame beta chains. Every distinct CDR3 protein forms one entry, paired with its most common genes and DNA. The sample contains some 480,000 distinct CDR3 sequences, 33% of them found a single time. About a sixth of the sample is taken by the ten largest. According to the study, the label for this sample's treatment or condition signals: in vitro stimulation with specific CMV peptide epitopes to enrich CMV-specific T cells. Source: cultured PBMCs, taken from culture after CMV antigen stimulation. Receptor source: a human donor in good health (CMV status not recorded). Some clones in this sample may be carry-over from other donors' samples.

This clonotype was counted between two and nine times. CDR3 nucleotides: TGCAGCGTATCCCCGTACAATGAGCAGTTCTTC. This codes for CSVSPYNEQFF. The chain is built from TRBV29-1 and TRBJ2-1; D unresolved. The V end lost 6 bases, the J end lost 4 bases, and 7 bases lay between the germline ends. The CDR3 contains 11 residues. Germline CDR1 reads SQVTM; CDR2 reads ANQGSEA.

The CDR3 protein is CAWSIRSLGEQFF. CDR3 sequence (DNA): TGTGCCTGGAGTATCCGTTCCCTTGGAGAGCAGTTCTTC. This rearrangement joins TRBV30 to TRBJ2-1; D remains unclear. Germline-derived CDR1 and CDR2 are GTSNPN and SVGIG (reference sequence). CDR3 size: 13 residues. The V and J ends lost 2 bases and 10 bases respectively, with 15 bases between them.

For the CDR3, the DNA is TGTGCCAGCAGCGCGACTAGCGGGAACACCGGGGAGCTGTTTTTT. It codes for CASSATSGNTGELFF. V usage is TRBV3-1 and J usage is TRBJ2-2; 9 bases map to TRBD2. V lost 5 bases and J lost 1; bases outside the gene matches: 2. The CDR3 spans 15 residues. Germline CDR1 LGHDT, CDR2 YNNKEL (reference sequence).

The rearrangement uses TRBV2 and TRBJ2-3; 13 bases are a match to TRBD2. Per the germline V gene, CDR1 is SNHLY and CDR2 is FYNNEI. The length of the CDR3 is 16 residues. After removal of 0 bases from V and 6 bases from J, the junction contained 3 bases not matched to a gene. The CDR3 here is CASSEASGLAGDTQYF. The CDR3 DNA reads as TGTGCCAGCAGTGAAGCTTCGGGACTAGCGGGGGATACGCAGTATTTT. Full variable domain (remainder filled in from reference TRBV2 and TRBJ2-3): EPEVTQTPSHQVTQMGQEVILRCVPISNHLYFYWYRQILGQKVEFLVSFYNNEISEKSEIFDDQFSVERPDGSNFTLKIRSTKLEDSAMYFCASSEASGLAGDTQYFGPGTRLTVL.

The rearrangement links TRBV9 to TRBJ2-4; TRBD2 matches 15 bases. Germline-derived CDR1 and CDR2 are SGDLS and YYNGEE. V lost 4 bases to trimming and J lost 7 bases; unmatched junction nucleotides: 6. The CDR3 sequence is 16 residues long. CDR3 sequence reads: CASSPRTSGGGNIQYF. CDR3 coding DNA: TGTGCCAGCAGCCCTCGGACTAGCGGGGGGGGGAACATTCAGTACTTC.

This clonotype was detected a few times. CDR3 sequence reads: CASSPGQGYNTEAFF. CDR3 nucleotide sequence: TGTGCCAGCAGCCCCGGACAGGGCTATAACACTGAAGCTTTCTTT. V gene TRBV7-6 combines with J gene TRBJ1-1; 8 bases line up with TRBD1. Germline CDR1 reads SGHVS; CDR2 reads FNYEAQ. CDR3 length equals 15 residues. Trimming cost V 5 bases and J 2 bases; bases outside gene matches: 7.

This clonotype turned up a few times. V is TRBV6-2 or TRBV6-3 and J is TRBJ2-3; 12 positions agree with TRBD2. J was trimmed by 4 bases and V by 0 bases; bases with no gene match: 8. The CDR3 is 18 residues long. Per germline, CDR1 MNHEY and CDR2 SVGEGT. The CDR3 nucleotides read TGTGCCAGCAGTTACTCCTCCACTAGCGGGAGGACGGCAGATACGCAGTATTTT. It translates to CASSYSSTSGRTADTQYF.

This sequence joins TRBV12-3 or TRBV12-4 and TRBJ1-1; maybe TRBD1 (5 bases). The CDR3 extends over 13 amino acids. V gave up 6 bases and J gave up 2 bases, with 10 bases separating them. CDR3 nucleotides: TGTGCCAGCAGACCAGGGATTAACACTGAAGCTTTCTTT. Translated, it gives CASRPGINTEAFF.

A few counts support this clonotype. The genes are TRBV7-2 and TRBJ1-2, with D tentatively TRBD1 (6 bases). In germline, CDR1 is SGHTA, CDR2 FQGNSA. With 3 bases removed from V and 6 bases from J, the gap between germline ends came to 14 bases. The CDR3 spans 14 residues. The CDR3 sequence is CASSLLQGADGYTF. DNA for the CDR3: TGTGCCAGCAGCTTGCTACAGGGAGCTGATGGCTACACCTTC.

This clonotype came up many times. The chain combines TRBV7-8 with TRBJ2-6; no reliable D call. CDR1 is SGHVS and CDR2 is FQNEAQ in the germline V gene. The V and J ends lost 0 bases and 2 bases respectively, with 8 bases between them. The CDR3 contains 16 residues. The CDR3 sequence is CASSLALVAGANVLTF. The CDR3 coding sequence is TGTGCCAGCAGCTTAGCCCTGGTGGCTGGGGCCAACGTCCTGACTTTC.

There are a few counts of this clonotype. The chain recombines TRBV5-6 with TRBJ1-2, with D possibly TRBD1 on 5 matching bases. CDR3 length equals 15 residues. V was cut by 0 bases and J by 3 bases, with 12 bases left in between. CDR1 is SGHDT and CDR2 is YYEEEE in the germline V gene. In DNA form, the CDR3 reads TGTGCCAGCAGCTTGGGTCACCTGGGGCACTATGGCTACACCTTC. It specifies CASSLGHLGHYGYTF.

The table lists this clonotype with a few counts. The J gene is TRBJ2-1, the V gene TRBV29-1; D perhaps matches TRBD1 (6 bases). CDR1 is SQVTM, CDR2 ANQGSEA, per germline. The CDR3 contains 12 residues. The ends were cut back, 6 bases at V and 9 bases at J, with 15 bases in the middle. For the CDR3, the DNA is TGCAGCGTCGGCGAGGGGGTTGGTGAGCAGTTCTTC. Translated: CSVGEGVGEQFF.

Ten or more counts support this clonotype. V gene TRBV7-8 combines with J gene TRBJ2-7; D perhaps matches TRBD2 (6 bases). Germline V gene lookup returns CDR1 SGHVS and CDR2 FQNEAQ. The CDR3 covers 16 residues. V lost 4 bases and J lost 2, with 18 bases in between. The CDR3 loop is CASSSRAGPNPYEQYF. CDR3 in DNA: TGTGCCAGCAGCTCCAGAGCGGGCCCTAACCCCTACGAGCAGTACTTC.

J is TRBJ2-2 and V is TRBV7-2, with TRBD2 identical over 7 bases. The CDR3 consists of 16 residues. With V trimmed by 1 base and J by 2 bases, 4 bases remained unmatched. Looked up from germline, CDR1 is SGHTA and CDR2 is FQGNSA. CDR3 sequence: CASSLVPSGNTGELFF. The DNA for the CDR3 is TGTGCCAGCAGCTTAGTTCCTAGCGGCAACACCGGGGAGCTGTTTTTT.

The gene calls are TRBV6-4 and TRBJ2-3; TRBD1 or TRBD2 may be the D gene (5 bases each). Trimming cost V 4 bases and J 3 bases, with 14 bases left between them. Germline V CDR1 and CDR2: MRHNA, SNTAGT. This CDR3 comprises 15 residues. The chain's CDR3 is CASSGPGRKTDTQYF. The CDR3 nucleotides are TGTGCCAGCAGTGGCCCGGGACGTAAAACAGATACGCAGTATTTT.

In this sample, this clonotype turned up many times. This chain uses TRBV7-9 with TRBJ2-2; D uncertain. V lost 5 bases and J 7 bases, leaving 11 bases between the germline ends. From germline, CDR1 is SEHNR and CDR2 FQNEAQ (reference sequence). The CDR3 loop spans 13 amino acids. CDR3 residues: CASSRRRVGELFF. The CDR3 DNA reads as TGTGCCAGCAGCCGCCGGAGAGTCGGGGAGCTGTTTTTT.

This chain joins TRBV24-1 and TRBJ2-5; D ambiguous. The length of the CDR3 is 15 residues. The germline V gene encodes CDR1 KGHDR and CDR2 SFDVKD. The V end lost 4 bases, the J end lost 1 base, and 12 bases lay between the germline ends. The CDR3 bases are TGTGCCACCAGTGAACACCGGAACACCCAAGAGACCCAGTACTTC. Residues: CATSEHRNTQETQYF.

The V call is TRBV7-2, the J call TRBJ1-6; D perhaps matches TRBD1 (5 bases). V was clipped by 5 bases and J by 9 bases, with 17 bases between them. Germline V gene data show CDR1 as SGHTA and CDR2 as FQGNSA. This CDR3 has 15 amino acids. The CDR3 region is CASSPMAGVGSPLHF. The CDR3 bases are TGTGCCAGCAGCCCTATGGCGGGGGTGGGTTCACCCCTCCACTTT.

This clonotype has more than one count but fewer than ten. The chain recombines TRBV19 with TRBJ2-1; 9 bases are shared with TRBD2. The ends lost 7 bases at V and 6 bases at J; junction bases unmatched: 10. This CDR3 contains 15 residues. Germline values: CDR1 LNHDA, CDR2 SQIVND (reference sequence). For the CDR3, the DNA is TGTGCCAGTACCGGTCGAGCGGGAGGTTCCAATGAGCAGTTCTTC. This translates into CASTGRAGGSNEQFF. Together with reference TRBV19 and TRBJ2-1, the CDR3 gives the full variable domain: DGGITQSPKYLFRKEGQNVTLSCEQNLNHDAMYWYRQDPGQGLRLIYYSQIVNDFQKGDIAEGYSVSREKKESFPLTVTSAQKNPTAFYLCASTGRAGGSNEQFFGPGTRLTVL.

Written as DNA, the CDR3 is TGTGCCAGCAACTCATGGGGTGGGACAGGCGCAGATACGCAGTATTTT. This encodes CASNSWGGTGADTQYF. The chain couples TRBV12-3 or TRBV12-4 to TRBJ2-3, with 8 positions matching TRBD1. V was pared by 7 bases and J by 4 bases, with 13 bases of the junction left unmatched. The CDR3 is made up of 16 amino acids.